What follows is one TCR beta chain and its context. This clone was seen only once. Its antigen is currently not known. No quality values exist for individual bases; no much larger clone is one base distant. Including the terminal cysteine and phenylalanine, the CDR3 comprises 14 residues. CDR3 DNA only is kept here, 42 bases in frame from base 1. Deletion took 6 bases off V and 5 bases off J, with a span of 16 bases between the germline ends. From the germline V gene, CDR1 is LGHNT and CDR2 is FRNRAP. The data were taken from a study of cytomegalovirus exposure and HLA in healthy donors (dated by TCRdb to about 2017). Regarding the research as a whole: An earlier analysis of about 560 of the donors reported 276 Gb of sequence data and 95 million to 140 million unique TCR beta sequences obtained from 150 million to 200 million T cells. To predict cytomegalovirus infection status, the study brought together high-throughput TCR immunosequencing, statistical association of individual TCRs with disease status, and machine learning. In addition to the first cohort of several hundred subjects, a separate validation cohort of 120 different subjects was used. All discovery cohort repertoires had been generated on a single sequencing platform. The genetic ancestry cluster associated with self-reported Caucasian donors included 70% to 85% of the roughly 360 genotyped donors. The later analysis used no new phenotypic data to find candidate immune exposures, relying instead on TCR beta sequences and their occurrence across donors. A later genetic analysis took genome-wide SNP genotypes for about 65% of the roughly 670 donors and used that subset as a discovery cohort. The study used immunosequencing to profile the T cell repertoires of about 670 subjects and linked those repertoires to cytomegalovirus serostatus. Several DR-DQ haplotypes were handled as single units for association and clustering because linkage in the cohort was strong. The study aimed to test whether signatures of past pathogen exposure could be identified by cataloging public T cell receptors. To decide whether each TCR beta V gene segment behaved as functional or pseudogenic, an earlier analysis of some 600 of the donors relied on high-throughput TCR beta sequencing. On average, roughly 240,000 unique TCR beta nucleotide sequences were sequenced per donor among a few hundred genotyped donors of the cohort, with roughly 18% of those sequences being non-productive. HLA typing included class I and class II loci at four-digit resolution. Donor age, sex, ethnicity and CMV serostatus were compiled alongside the repertoire data. Roughly 300 gigabases of sequencing data and 70 million to 100 million unique TCR sequences made up an early release that covered around 640 HLA-typed donors. The number of typed donors differed by locus: about 629-640 for A, B, C, DRB1 and DQB1; 500 to 550 for DQA1; approximately 600 for DPA1; and some 450 for DPB1. In a later analysis, previously published TCR beta repertoires from more than 500 donors were re-analyzed and high-resolution HLA genotyping was added so that TCR occurrence patterns could be studied. Points the paper makes about the study in general: A further reported finding was that TCR beta sequences accurately predicted the HLA-A and HLA-B alleles for most subjects in the first cohort. The classifier was reported to diagnose cytomegalovirus status with high specificity and sensitivity in both the original cohort and the validation cohort. When HLA alleles, especially DR and DQ, strongly co-occurred, TCR associations were difficult to assign to individual alleles. Broadly in line with IMGT annotations, most TCR beta V segments showed up in productive rearrangements about 90% or about 30% of the time in an earlier analysis of around 600 of the donors. A later genetic analysis reported fewer N-insertions in productive TCRs among donors in an Asian-associated ancestry cluster than the roughly 700-donor mean. Because counts were too low, roughly 17 rarely observed V segments, including chromosome 9 orphons, were left out of the earlier analysis of 500 to 650 of the donors. A later analysis found that TCR association rates varied across HLA loci, with DRB1 alleles showing the most associated TCRs and HLA-C alleles the fewest. The sequencing pipeline was judged likely to have produced a cluster of highly shared sequence variants as a technical artifact. A later analysis found that most CMV-associated TCR beta chains appeared HLA-restricted, with HLA associations seemingly driven largely by CMV exposure. Compared with equally common non-associated chains, HLA-associated TCR beta chains in a later analysis were more clonally expanded and had lower generation probabilities. The cohort was sequenced for TCR beta chains only, and without alpha or paired-chain data the features that could be detected were limited. Linkage disequilibrium might explain the correlated functional status among segregating V segments, but an unknown experimental factor could not be excluded. The study listed around 160 TCR beta chains as associated with cytomegalovirus. A later genetic analysis associated a missense DCLRE1C variant with V-gene and J-gene trimming of TCR beta chains, and an independent cohort replicated the association. Some IMGT-functional V segments, including TRBV6-2 and TRBV6-3, could not be told apart with the 87-base-pair reads, so those segments were excluded. While some public TCRs were present in many individuals, most TCR sequences turned up only very rarely across donors. According to the authors, the approach could potentially be generalized to other disease states and immunological phenotypes. Immune exposure information for the cohort was limited to CMV serostatus. Three of the identified cytomegalovirus-associated TCR beta chains were confirmed in vitro to be specific for cytomegalovirus antigens. Presence/absence analyses assumed roughly uniform sequencing depth across donors, an assumption that may not hold. In a later analysis, some 17,000 TCR beta sequences were associated with specific HLA alleles at a false discovery rate of 0.05. Because HLA typing was missing for some donors at each locus, association tests included only the typed subset. A later analysis reported that several top co-occurrence clusters appeared linked to parvovirus B19, influenza, CMV and Epstein-Barr virus.

Library preparation was by the immunoSEQ multiplex PCR assay. The multiplex PCR relied on a mix of 60 forward primers for TCR Vbeta segments and 13 reverse primers for TCR Jbeta segments. Amplification of the CDR3 region of rearranged TCR beta genes was performed with a multiplex PCR assay on genomic DNA. The Illumina HiSeq System was used to sequence the amplified TCR beta libraries as 87-base-pair reads. As for the authors' bioinformatics: In a later analysis, tens of millions of unique TCR beta chains were counted across the roughly 670 repertoires, and about 10 million of these chains were shared by at least two donors. To remove PCR and sequencing errors, raw reads were error-corrected and collapsed into unique sequences using a nearest-neighbor algorithm that merged closely related sequences. CDR3 sequences were aligned to IMGT reference sequences to assign V, D and J gene segments. For a sequence to be retained, a match of at least six nucleotides was required to both a V gene segment and a J gene segment. A rearrangement was called productive if the CDR3 had no stop codons and remained in frame with V and J, and every other rearrangement was called non-productive. Following IMGT convention, CDR3 was defined as the stretch from the second conserved V-encoded cysteine to the conserved J-encoded phenylalanine. In an earlier analysis of approximately 590 of the donors, sequences lacking an unambiguous match to a single V gene segment were excluded. An earlier analysis of over 450 of the donors classified V segments as functional when productive rearrangements were above 56.7% and as segregating when the standard deviation between donors was above 5%. A statistical classification framework was built for diagnosing cytomegalovirus status from the catalog of TCR beta chain sequences. In a later analysis, V and J genes were assigned by comparing TCR nucleotide sequences against IMGT/GENE-DB human TR gene sequences. The TCRdist pipeline was used in a later analysis to assign CDR3 sequences and most-parsimonious VDJ recombination scenarios. In a later analysis, every TCR beta chain was defined by the combination of its CDR3 amino acid sequence and its V-gene family, and reads without a unique V-gene family were dropped. In a later analysis, fewer than 650 highly shared, low-generation-probability nucleotide sequences were removed to address suspected cross-contamination and a sequencing artifact. In a later analysis, a clonal expansion index for each public chain was calculated from normalized within-repertoire ranks of inferred template counts. Generation probabilities in a later analysis came from a VDJ recombination model fitted to out-of-frame rearrangements, and those results were checked against IGoR. In a later analysis, hypergeometric tests were used to score TCR-TCR, TCR-HLA and TCR-CMV co-occurrence, with a repertoire-size bias correction applied to TCR pairs. To estimate false discovery rates, a later analysis permuted the HLA or CMV assignments 20 times. In a later analysis, co-occurring TCRs were grouped using DBSCAN, and TCRdist sequence similarity was added for clustering within HLA-allele-positive subsets. Repertoires with fewer than 30,000 or more than 120,000 public chains, plus five repertoires with anomalous nucleotide sharing, were excluded from co-occurrence clustering. TCRdb mirrors the immuneACCESS table, restricted to in-frame sequences. Some clones are absent from its copies; in checked studies, under half trace to an unresolved V gene, and the reason for the others is unknown. That table gives V, J and clone size, and the DNA gave D and trimming. The sample has about 280,000 clones on record, approximately 90% of them singletons. The biggest ten clones account for approximately 2.4% of the sample.

The cohort comprised around 690 healthy bone marrow donors. All cohort members were sampled while nominally healthy, although unrecorded immune exposures were likely present. The donor was CMV seronegative and belonged to the group of more than 300 seronegative cohort members. A peripheral blood sample was provided by each donor, and peripheral blood mononuclear cells were used for TCR beta sequencing. The Qiagen DNeasy Blood Extraction Kit was used to extract genomic DNA from the blood cell samples. The chain couples TRBV12-5 to TRBJ2-5; possibly the D gene is TRBD1, per 5 matching bases. The source is a woman in her late teens or twenties in good health and CMV-seronegative. Sample: PBMCs. The encoded CDR3 is CASGLQAARETQYF. The bases read TGTGCTAGTGGCTTACAGGCCGCAAGGGAGACCCAGTACTTC.